This T cell receptor (beta chain) was retrieved from a study of T cells in Graves' hyperthyroidism and ophthalmopathy (dated by TCRdb to between 2017 and 2020). With respect to the entire study: Peripheral blood samples were taken at the time of initial diagnosis, prior to any treatment. TCR V-J signatures able to tell the groups apart were searched for in a discovery cohort of 90 to 100 patients, of whom more than 40 had Graves' ophthalmopathy and about 55 had stable Graves' hyperthyroidism. Whether ophthalmopathy could be predicted prospectively was tested in an independent validation cohort made up of roughly 19 hyperthyroidism patients plus 17 patients who later progressed to ophthalmopathy. The roughly 94 discovery patients were randomly divided into training and test sets at a 7:3 ratio. The study also compared thyroid tissue and blood T-cell repertoires from more than five Graves' hyperthyroidism patients. Following sampling, methimazole starting at 30 mg daily was given to hyperthyroidism patients, and high-dose intravenous methylprednisolone was given to ophthalmopathy patients. The paper describes TCR Vbeta CDR3 sequencing of about 140 peripheral blood samples, made up of 43 ophthalmopathy patients, approximately 73 hyperthyroidism patients and 17 progressor patients.

TCR beta CDR3 regions were amplified from RNA transcripts. A first-round RT-PCR of the TCR CDR3 used the HTBI primer set with the Qiagen OneStep RT-PCR kit. Libraries were constructed in a second round of multiplex PCR, after which size selection and purification were performed. The libraries were sequenced on an Illumina HiSeq2000 using paired-end 100 bp reads. The original methods were these. SOAPnuke was used to process the raw data, removing reads that contained adapters or uncalled bases, had a mean Phred below 15, or lacked an exact match to the constant primer or identifier. COPE v1.2.5 was used to merge high-quality paired reads, and clonotypes were defined as unique nucleotide sequences. MiTCR v1.1 was used to align the clonotypes against IMGT TRBV, TRBD and TRBJ reference segments. The analysis included only V-J combinations with a frequency above 0.0001, which together covered around 99% of the repertoires. A TCS score was defined as the ratio between F50 (clonal expansion) and ExV (chaos), using BLOSUM62-based TCRdist between CDR3 peptides within each V-J. Welch's t-statistics and random forest reduced around 510 V-J features to about 13, which were used in a naive Bayes classifier (R e1071). TCRdb reanalyzed the raw reads on its own, using fastp at Q25 for trimming and MiXCR for clone calling, and kept in-frame beta chains. Each record represents a unique CDR3 protein, reported with the most common genes and DNA among its rows. TCRdb, rather than the study authors, made the V and J calls. This sample gives about 610,000 distinct CDR3 sequences in total; around 15% of them show up just once. The ten largest clones capture about 3.5% of the sample.

Ophthalmopathy patients had moderately to severely active disease, Clinical Activity Score of at least 3, NOSPECS grade of at least 4, and duration under 3 months. Any patient with an uncontrolled infection, another autoimmune disease, pregnancy or lactation was excluded. Diagnoses relied on clinical symptoms, serum thyroxine and TRAb, thyroid ultrasound and orbital computed tomography. PBMCs were isolated from roughly 10 ml of fresh peripheral blood by Ficoll-Paque density gradient centrifugation. Trizol reagent was used to extract total RNA, and RNA quality was then checked on an Agilent 2100 Bioanalyzer. Broader findings and caveats from the paper: In validation, the model predicted progression to ophthalmopathy with just under 71% sensitivity and around 72% specificity, a median of 6.5 months before onset. No statistical method was used to fix the sample size in advance, and group allocation was not hidden from the investigators. A model built on a 13 V-J signature distinguished ophthalmopathy from stable hyperthyroidism, reaching about 88% sensitivity and around 81% specificity in cross-validation and 80%/75% in testing. Most expanded thyroid clonotypes (frequency above 0.001) were also detected in blood, suggesting blood repertoires may reflect thyroid immune responses.

This clonotype was counted at least ten times. Its antigen is still unknown. Qualities for individual bases were not recorded, and no much larger clone is one base off. Sequenced sample: blood. This clonotype was sampled from a woman aged 40-49 years with Graves' ophthalmopathy.

In nucleotide form, the sequence is TGTGCCAGCAGCCACGAATCTTACGAGCAGTACTTC. This yields the protein CASSHESYEQYF. The chain was built from TRBV3-1 and TRBJ2-7; no D gene can be assigned with confidence. At the junction V is shortened by 3 bases and J by 4 bases, with 7 bases in between. From cysteine to phenylalanine, the CDR3 is 12 amino acids long. Only the CDR3 part of the read is kept: 36 bases, read in frame from the first base. The germline V gene (reference sequence) yields LGHDT for CDR1 and YNNKEL for CDR2.